Below, one T cell receptor (beta chain) is given with its context. Data came from immunoSEQ multiplex PCR; TCRdb stores just in-frame clones and leaves some out. The repertoire includes 80,000 to 100,000 clones, roughly 90% of them detected once, and over 6.5% sits in the top ten. This sample is drawn from a study of T cell responses to AZD1222 COVID-19 vaccine. The CDR3 extends over 13 amino acids. Between the trimmed V and J ends, which lost 2 bases and 4 bases, there was a span of 6 bases. CDR1 is MRHNA and CDR2 is SNTAGT in the germline V gene. Specimen: peripheral blood, collected on day 0 of AZD1222 vaccination. The rearrangement uses TRBV6-4 and TRBJ1-5; D remains unclear. The receptor's source is an adult in good health. The CDR3 DNA is TGTGCCAGCAGTGACCGGCCTAATCAGCCCCAGCATTTT. Translating gives CASSDRPNQPQHF.